This T cell receptor beta chain stems from a study of CD8 T cells in Susac syndrome. The CDR3 runs 16 residues. Trimming took 3 bases from V and 7 from J, leaving 16 bases between them. Reverse transcription of about 0.5 to 1 ug RNA was carried out with random hexamers. It was immunoSEQ multiplex PCR that amplified TCR beta CDR3 across 54 Vbeta and 13 Jbeta. TCRdb re-called the immunoSEQ multiplex PCR reads through MiXCR, storing one row per CDR3 protein. The repertoire holds some 75,000 distinct CDR3 sequences, roughly 92% seen once, with 0.35% to 0.5% in the top ten. V is TRBV12-3 or TRBV12-4 and J is TRBJ1-6, with D unresolved. This TCR was recovered from a human donor with Susac syndrome. Sample: CD8+ T cells from PBMCs. The CDR3 region is CASSLLVTTGNSPLHF. For the CDR3, the DNA is TGTGCCAGCAGTTTGCTGGTTACGACGGGGAATTCACCCCTCCACTTT.